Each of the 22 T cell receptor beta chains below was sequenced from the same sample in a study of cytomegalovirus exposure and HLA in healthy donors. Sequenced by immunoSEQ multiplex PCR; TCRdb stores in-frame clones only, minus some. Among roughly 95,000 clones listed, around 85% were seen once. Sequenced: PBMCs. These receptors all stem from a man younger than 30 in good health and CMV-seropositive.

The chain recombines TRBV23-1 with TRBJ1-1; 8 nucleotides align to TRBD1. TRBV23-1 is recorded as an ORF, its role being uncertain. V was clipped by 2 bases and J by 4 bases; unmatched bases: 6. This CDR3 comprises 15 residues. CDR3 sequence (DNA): TGCGCCAGCAGTCAACCTGACAGGGGAGGCACTGAAGCTTTCTTT. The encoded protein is CASSQPDRGGTEAFF.

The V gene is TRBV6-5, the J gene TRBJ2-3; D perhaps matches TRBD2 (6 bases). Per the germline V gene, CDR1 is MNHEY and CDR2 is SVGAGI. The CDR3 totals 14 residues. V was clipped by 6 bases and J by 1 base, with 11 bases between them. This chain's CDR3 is CASSLGGGTDTQYF. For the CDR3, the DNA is TGTGCCAGCAGCTTGGGCGGGGGCACAGATACGCAGTATTTT.

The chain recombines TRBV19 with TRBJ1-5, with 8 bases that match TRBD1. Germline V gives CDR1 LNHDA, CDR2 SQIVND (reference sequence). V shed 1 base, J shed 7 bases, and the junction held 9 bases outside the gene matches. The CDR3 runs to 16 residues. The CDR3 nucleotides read TGTGCCAGTAGTATAGCCTCGACAGGGGCATGGCAGCCCCAGCATTTT. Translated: CASSIASTGAWQPQHF.

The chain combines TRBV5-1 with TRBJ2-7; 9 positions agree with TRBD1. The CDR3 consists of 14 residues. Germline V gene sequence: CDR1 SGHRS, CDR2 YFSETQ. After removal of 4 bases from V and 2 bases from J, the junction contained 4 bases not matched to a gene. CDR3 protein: CASSPGDRAYEQYF. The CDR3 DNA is TGCGCCAGCAGCCCCGGGGACAGGGCCTACGAGCAGTACTTC.

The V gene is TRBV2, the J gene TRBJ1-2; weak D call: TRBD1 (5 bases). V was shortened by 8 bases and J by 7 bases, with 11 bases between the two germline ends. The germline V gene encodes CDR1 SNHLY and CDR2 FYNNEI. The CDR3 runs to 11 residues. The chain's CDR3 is CASQEGVGYTF. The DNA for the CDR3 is TGTGCCAGCCAAGAAGGGGTTGGCTACACCTTC.

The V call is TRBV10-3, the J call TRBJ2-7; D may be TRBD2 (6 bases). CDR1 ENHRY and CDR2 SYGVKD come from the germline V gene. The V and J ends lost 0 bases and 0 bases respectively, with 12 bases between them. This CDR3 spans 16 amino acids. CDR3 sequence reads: CAISESGGISSYEQYF. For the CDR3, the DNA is TGTGCCATCAGTGAGTCCGGCGGGATCAGCTCCTACGAGCAGTACTTC.

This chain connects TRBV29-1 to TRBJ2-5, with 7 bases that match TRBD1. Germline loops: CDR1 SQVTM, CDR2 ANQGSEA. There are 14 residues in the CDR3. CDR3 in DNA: TGCAGAGCTGCCCACGGAGACAGGGAAGAGACCCAGTACTTC. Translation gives CRAAHGDREETQYF.

The DNA for the CDR3 is TGCAGCGTTGAACGCAGTGGCAATGAGCAGTTCTTC. Its translation is CSVERSGNEQFF. This chain connects TRBV29-1 to TRBJ2-1; unclear D gene. Germline values: CDR1 SQVTM, CDR2 ANQGSEA. The CDR3 loop spans 12 amino acids. V lost 2 bases and J 6 bases, leaving 8 bases between the germline ends.

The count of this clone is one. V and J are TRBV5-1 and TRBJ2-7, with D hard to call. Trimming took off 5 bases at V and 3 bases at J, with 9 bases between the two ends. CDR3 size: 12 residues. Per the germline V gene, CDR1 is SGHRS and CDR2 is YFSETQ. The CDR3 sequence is CASRVENYEQYF. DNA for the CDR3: TGCGCCAGCAGGGTTGAGAACTACGAGCAGTACTTC.

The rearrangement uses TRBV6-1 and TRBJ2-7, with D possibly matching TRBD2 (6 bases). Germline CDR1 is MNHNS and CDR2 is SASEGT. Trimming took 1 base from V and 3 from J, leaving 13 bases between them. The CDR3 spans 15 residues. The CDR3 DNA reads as TGTGCCAGCAGTGAAGGCGGCGGGAAGGGCTACGAGCAGTACTTC. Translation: CASSEGGGKGYEQYF.

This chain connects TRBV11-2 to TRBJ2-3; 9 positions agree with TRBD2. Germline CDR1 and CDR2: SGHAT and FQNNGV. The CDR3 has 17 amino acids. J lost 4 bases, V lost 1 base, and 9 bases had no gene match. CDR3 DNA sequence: TGTGCCAGCAGCTTAGTCTTGGCGTTAGCGGGAGCAGATACGCAGTATTTT. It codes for CASSLVLALAGADTQYF.

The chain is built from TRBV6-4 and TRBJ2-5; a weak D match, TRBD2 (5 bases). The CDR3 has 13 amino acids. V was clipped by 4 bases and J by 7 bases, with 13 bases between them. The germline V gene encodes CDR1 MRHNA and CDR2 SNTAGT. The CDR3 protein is CASSASGGGTQYF. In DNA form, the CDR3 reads TGTGCCAGCAGTGCATCGGGTGGAGGGACCCAGTACTTC.

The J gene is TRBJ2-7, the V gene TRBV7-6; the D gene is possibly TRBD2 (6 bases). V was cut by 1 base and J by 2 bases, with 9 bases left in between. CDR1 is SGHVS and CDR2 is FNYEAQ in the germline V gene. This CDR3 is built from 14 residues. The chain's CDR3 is CASSLGGLTYEQYF. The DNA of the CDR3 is TGTGCCAGCAGCTTAGGGGGACTGACCTACGAGCAGTACTTC.

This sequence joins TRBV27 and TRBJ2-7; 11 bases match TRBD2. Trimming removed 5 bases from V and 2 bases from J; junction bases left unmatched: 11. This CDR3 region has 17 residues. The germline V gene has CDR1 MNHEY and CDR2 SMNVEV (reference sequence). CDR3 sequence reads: CASSHPGLAASTYEQYF. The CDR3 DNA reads TGTGCCAGCAGTCACCCGGGACTAGCGGCCTCTACCTACGAGCAGTACTTC.

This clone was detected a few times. DNA for the CDR3: TGTGCCAGTAGTACACAAGAAGGGACAGGGTACGGCTACACCTTC. Protein: CASSTQEGTGYGYTF. V and J are TRBV19 and TRBJ1-2; the match to TRBD1 covers 9 bases. The ends lost 4 bases at V and 8 bases at J; junction bases unmatched: 11. This CDR3 is 15 amino acids long. CDR1 is LNHDA and CDR2 is SQIVND in the germline V gene (reference sequence).

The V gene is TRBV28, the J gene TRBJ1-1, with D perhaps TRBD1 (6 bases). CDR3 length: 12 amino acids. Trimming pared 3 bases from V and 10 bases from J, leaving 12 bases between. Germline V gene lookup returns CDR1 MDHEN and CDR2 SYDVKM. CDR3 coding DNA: TGTGCCAGCAGTTTGGGGGCTAAAGGAGCTTTCTTT. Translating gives CASSLGAKGAFF.

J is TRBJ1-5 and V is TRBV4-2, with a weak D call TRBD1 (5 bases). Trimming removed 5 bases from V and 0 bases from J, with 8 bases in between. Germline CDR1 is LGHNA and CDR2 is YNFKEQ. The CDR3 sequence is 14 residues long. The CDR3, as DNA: TGTGCCAGCAGCTTACAGGATAGCAATCAGCCCCAGCATTTT. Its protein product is CASSLQDSNQPQHF.

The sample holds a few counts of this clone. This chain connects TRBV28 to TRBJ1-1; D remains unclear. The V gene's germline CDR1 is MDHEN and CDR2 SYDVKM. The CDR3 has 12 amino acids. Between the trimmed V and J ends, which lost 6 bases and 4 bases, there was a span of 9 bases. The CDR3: CASSILGTEAFF. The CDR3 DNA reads TGTGCCAGCAGCATACTAGGCACTGAAGCTTTCTTT.

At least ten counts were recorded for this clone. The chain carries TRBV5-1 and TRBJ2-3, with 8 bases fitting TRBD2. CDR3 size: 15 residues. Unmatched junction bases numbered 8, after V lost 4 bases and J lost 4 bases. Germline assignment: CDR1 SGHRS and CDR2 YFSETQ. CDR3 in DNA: TGCGCCAGCAGCCCACGGACTAGCAGAGCAGATACGCAGTATTTT. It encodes CASSPRTSRADTQYF.

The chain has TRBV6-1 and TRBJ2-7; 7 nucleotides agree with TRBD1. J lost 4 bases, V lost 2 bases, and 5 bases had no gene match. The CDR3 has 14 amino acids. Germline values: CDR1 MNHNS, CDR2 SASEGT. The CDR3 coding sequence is TGTGCCAGCAGTGAATCGGGCAGGGGGTACGAGCAGTACGTC. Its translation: CASSESGRGYEQYV.

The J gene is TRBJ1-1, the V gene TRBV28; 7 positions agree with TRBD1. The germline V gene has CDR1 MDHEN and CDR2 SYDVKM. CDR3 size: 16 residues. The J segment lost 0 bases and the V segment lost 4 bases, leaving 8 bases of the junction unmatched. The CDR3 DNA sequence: TGTGCCAGCAGTTCCGGGACAGATGCATTGAACACTGAAGCTTTCTTT. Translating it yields CASSSGTDALNTEAFF. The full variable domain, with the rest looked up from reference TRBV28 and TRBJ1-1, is DVKVTQSSRYLVKRTGEKVFLECVQDMDHENMFWYRQDPGLGLRLIYFSYDVKMKEKGDIPEGYSVSREKKERFSLILESASTNQTSMYLCASSSGTDALNTEAFFGQGTRLTVV.

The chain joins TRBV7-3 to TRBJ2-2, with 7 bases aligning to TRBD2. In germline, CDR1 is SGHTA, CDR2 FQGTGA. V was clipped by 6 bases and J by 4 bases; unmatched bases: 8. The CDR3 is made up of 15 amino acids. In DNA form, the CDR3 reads TGTGCCAGCAGTCTGGGGCCGGGGGGCACCGGGGAGCTGTTTTTT. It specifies CASSLGPGGTGELFF.